This TCR beta chain was sequenced for a study of Ad26.COV2.S vaccination and SARS-CoV-2 variants. Across the whole study: Intramuscularly, Ad26.COV2.S was given either once or twice, 56 days apart.

In this sample, this clone turned up a few times. Sequencing was performed with immunoSEQ multiplex PCR; in TCRdb, only in-frame clones are kept and a portion is missing. The sample includes about 680,000 clones, around 90% seen only once; the top ten take about 1.5%. Trimming took 5 bases from V and 4 from J; bases not matched to a gene: 5. Germline V gene sequence: CDR1 SGHAT, CDR2 FQNNGV. There are 14 residues in the CDR3. Treatment denoted: around 19 received Ad26.COV2.S at low or high dose, single or two shots; about 5 received placebo; per-sample allocation not given. Samples analyzed were those drawn on day 63 after the first vaccine or placebo injection. The study used a vaccine consisting of an Ad26 vector that expressed Wuhan-strain SARS-CoV-2 spike.

The sequence came from a person aged 18-65 years who received the Ad26.COV2.S COVID-19 vaccine or a placebo. V gene TRBV11-2 combines with J gene TRBJ1-2, with TRBD1 matching over 9 bases. The sample consisted of peripheral blood, taken in a trial of Ad26.COV2.S vaccine versus placebo. Written as DNA, the CDR3 is TGTGCCAGCAGCCCGGGACAGGGAGCCTATGGCTACACCTTC. This encodes CASSPGQGAYGYTF.